The 28 T cell receptor beta chains given below trace back to one sample, sequenced in a study of blood T cell repertoires in COVID-19. Method: immunoSEQ multiplex PCR; TCRdb's copy keeps in-frame clones and lacks some. Of about 230,000 clones in the sample, about nine tenths were seen once. Material: PBMCs or T cells enriched from blood (not recorded which). The receptors stem from a woman aged 30 to 39 with acute COVID-19.

The chain links TRBV12-3 or TRBV12-4 to TRBJ1-5; tentatively, D is TRBD1 (6 bases). The V end lost 6 bases, the J end lost 6 bases, and 12 bases lay between the germline ends. This CDR3 comprises 13 residues. CDR3 loop: CASRTGPSQPQHF. Written as DNA, the CDR3 is TGTGCCAGCAGAACAGGGCCAAGTCAGCCCCAGCATTTT.

This chain uses TRBV14 with TRBJ2-2, with 9 nucleotides matching TRBD1. The germline CDR1 and CDR2 sequences are SGHDN and FVKESK. The CDR3 length is 14 residues. V lost 6 bases, J lost 6 bases, and 5 bases stayed unmatched. The CDR3 sequence: CASRRQGGAGELFF. In DNA, the CDR3 is TGTGCCAGCAGAAGACAGGGGGGAGCCGGGGAGCTGTTTTTT.

V gene TRBV5-1 combines with J gene TRBJ1-4; TRBD1 agrees at 10 bases. The V segment lost 4 bases and the J segment 5 bases; nucleotides outside the gene matches: 5. Germline V gives CDR1 SGHRS, CDR2 YFSETQ. There are 15 residues in the CDR3. The CDR3 DNA follows: TGCGCCAGCAGCCCCCGGACAGGGGGGAATGAAAAACTGTTTTTT. Encoded protein: CASSPRTGGNEKLFF.

V is TRBV20-1 and J is TRBJ2-3; D might be TRBD2 (6 bases). CDR1 DFQATT and CDR2 SNEGSKA come from the germline V gene (reference sequence). The CDR3 length is 11 residues. The CDR3 loop reads CSGGGTDTQYF. The CDR3 nucleotides read TGCAGCGGCGGGGGCACAGATACGCAGTATTTT.

The rearrangement uses TRBV3-1 (or the pseudogene TRBV3-2) and TRBJ2-2; 7 nucleotides line up with TRBD1. CDR3 length: 15 residues. J gave up 6 bases and V 4 bases, and 8 bases lay outside the gene matches. CDR1 and CDR2 (germline): LGHDT, YNNKEL (reference sequence). CDR3 protein: CASSPSTGKAGELFF. The DNA for the CDR3 is TGTGCCAGCAGCCCTTCGACAGGGAAGGCCGGGGAGCTGTTTTTT.

Here the CDR3 reads CASSLIGGKDEQFF. Here the CDR3 DNA reads TGTGCCAGCAGCTTGATAGGAGGGAAGGATGAGCAGTTCTTC. The chain uses TRBV5-4 and TRBJ2-1, with D perhaps TRBD2 (6 bases). CDR1 is SGHNT and CDR2 is YYREEE in the germline V gene (reference sequence). V shed 1 base and J shed 8 bases, with 13 bases lying between them. This CDR3 has 14 amino acids.

J is TRBJ1-1 and V is TRBV19; 7 nucleotides agree with TRBD1. J was trimmed by 5 bases and V by 4 bases; bases with no gene match: 10. The CDR3 contains 15 residues. Germline V gives CDR1 LNHDA, CDR2 SQIVND (reference sequence). CDR3 protein: CASSTGAGGRTEAFF. CDR3 coding DNA: TGTGCCAGTAGTACCGGTGCAGGGGGAAGGACTGAAGCTTTCTTT.

The V gene is TRBV5-1, the J gene TRBJ1-6; D might be TRBD1 (6 bases). The CDR3 has 14 amino acids. Per germline, CDR1 SGHRS and CDR2 YFSETQ. V lost 0 bases and J lost 8, with 9 bases in between. CDR3 loop: CASSLVRGDSPLHF. In DNA form, the CDR3 reads TGCGCCAGCAGCTTGGTCAGGGGTGATTCACCCCTCCACTTT. Looking up the rest from reference TRBV5-1 and TRBJ1-6 gives the full variable domain: KAGVTQTPRYLIKTRGQQVTLSCSPISGHRSVSWYQQTPGQGLQFLFEYFSETQRNKGNFPGRFSGRQFSNSRSEMNVSTLELGDSALYLCASSLVRGDSPLHFGNGTRLTVT.

V and J are TRBV28 and TRBJ1-1; D remains unclear. V gave up 4 bases and J gave up 6 bases, with 18 bases separating them. The germline gives CDR1 MDHEN, CDR2 SYDVKM. CDR3 size: 15 residues. This CDR3 is CASSYYNDGEPEAFF. CDR3 nucleotides: TGTGCCAGCAGTTACTACAACGACGGGGAACCTGAAGCTTTCTTT.

The chain uses TRBV7-9 and TRBJ1-5; the match to TRBD1 covers 7 bases. This CDR3 contains 15 residues. After removal of 4 bases from V and 3 bases from J, the junction contained 6 bases not matched to a gene. Per the germline V gene, CDR1 is SEHNR and CDR2 is FQNEAQ (reference sequence). The CDR3 here is CASSSGQVINQPQHF. The CDR3 DNA reads TGTGCCAGCAGCTCCGGACAGGTTATCAATCAGCCCCAGCATTTT.

This clone is a singleton in its sample. The chain is built from TRBV9 and TRBJ1-3; the D gene is possibly TRBD1 (6 bases). Germline-derived CDR1 and CDR2 are SGDLS and YYNGEE. The CDR3 is made up of 16 amino acids. The V end was cut by 3 bases, the J end by 6 bases, with 19 bases between. DNA of the CDR3: TGTGCCAGCAGCGCCCATGGTCAGGGGTTCGAAAACACCATATATTTT. It encodes CASSAHGQGFENTIYF. Full variable domain (outside the CDR3, taken from reference TRBV9 and TRBJ1-3): DSGVTQTPKHLITATGQRVTLRCSPRSGDLSVYWYQQSLDQGLQFLIQYYNGEERAKGNILERFSAQQFPDLHSELNLSSLELGDSALYFCASSAHGQGFENTIYFGEGSWLTVV.

The table lists this clone with a few counts. The V call is TRBV19, the J call TRBJ1-5; no clear D gene. Trimming shortened V by 3 bases and J by 0 bases, and 21 bases separated the two germline ends. This CDR3 contains 19 residues. Germline loops: CDR1 LNHDA, CDR2 SQIVND (reference sequence). The CDR3 loop is CASSIRSWQENYSNQPQHF. CDR3 coding DNA: TGTGCCAGTAGTATCCGGTCGTGGCAGGAAAATTATAGCAATCAGCCCCAGCATTTT.

This chain connects TRBV6-4 to TRBJ1-1, with D uncertain. Trimming took 5 bases from V and 7 from J, leaving 14 bases between them. CDR3 size: 13 residues. Germline CDR1 MRHNA, CDR2 SNTAGT. CDR3 nucleotides: TGTGCCAGCAGTCCCGGAGGACGAGGTGAAGCTTTCTTT. It yields the protein CASSPGGRGEAFF.

The rearrangement uses TRBV4-3 and TRBJ1-1, with D maybe TRBD1 (5 bases). The length of the CDR3 is 14 residues. Germline V CDR1 and CDR2: LGHNA, YSLEER. The V end was cut by 6 bases, the J end by 4 bases, with 15 bases between. The CDR3 protein is CASSPGSGSTEAFF. The CDR3 nucleotides read TGCGCCAGCAGTCCAGGGTCTGGATCCACTGAAGCTTTCTTT.

This sequence joins TRBV19 and TRBJ2-7; 8 positions match TRBD1. The trim removed 5 bases at V and 2 bases at J, leaving 5 bases unmatched. The CDR3 consists of 14 residues. Per the germline V gene, CDR1 is LNHDA and CDR2 is SQIVND (reference sequence). CDR3: CASSEDRAAYEQYF. CDR3 nucleotide sequence: TGTGCCAGTAGTGAGGACAGGGCGGCCTACGAGCAGTACTTC.

The chain uses TRBV7-9 and TRBJ1-6, with a tentative D call TRBD1 (6 bases). The V gene's germline CDR1 is SEHNR and CDR2 FQNEAQ (reference sequence). The V gene lost 4 bases and the J gene lost 9 bases, with 13 bases spanning the gap. This CDR3 region has 14 residues. The CDR3 bases are TGTGCCAGCAGCTCACACAGGGATGGTTCACCCCTCCACTTT. This translates into CASSSHRDGSPLHF. Full variable domain (outside the CDR3, taken from reference TRBV7-9 and TRBJ1-6): DTGVSQNPRHKITKRGQNVTFRCDPISEHNRLYWYRQTLGQGPEFLTYFQNEAQLEKSRLLSDRFSAERPKGSFSTLEIQRTEQGDSAMYLCASSSHRDGSPLHFGNGTRLTVT.

The J gene is TRBJ2-7, the V gene TRBV5-8; the match to TRBD2 covers 12 bases. V gave up 5 bases and J gave up 2 bases; unmatched junction bases: 2. CDR1 is SGHTS, CDR2 YDEGEE, per germline. CDR3 length equals 14 residues. The CDR3 coding sequence is TGTGCCAGCAGTCGGACTAGCGGGGCCTACGAGCAGTACTTC. Its translation is CASSRTSGAYEQYF.

The chain uses TRBV6-2 or TRBV6-3 and TRBJ2-2; D may be TRBD1 (6 bases). The V and J ends lost 5 bases and 5 bases respectively, with 18 bases between them. The CDR3 spans 16 residues. Per germline, CDR1 MNHEY and CDR2 SVGEGT. The CDR3 coding sequence is TGTGCCAGCAGTCCCCTCCAACAGGGTTGGACCGGGGAGCTGTTTTTT. It encodes CASSPLQQGWTGELFF.

This clone has only one observation. The rearrangement joins TRBV12-3 or TRBV12-4 to TRBJ1-5, with D possibly matching TRBD1 (5 bases). With 6 bases removed from V and 8 bases from J, the gap between germline ends came to 14 bases. This CDR3 comprises 13 residues. CDR3 loop: CASRYGGREPQHF. The CDR3 nucleotides are TGTGCCAGCAGGTACGGGGGGAGAGAGCCCCAGCATTTT.

For this clone: The junction does not match germline at one end; this may be a read error. The J gene is TRBJ2-7, the V gene TRBV6-5, with unresolved D. The CDR3 is 15 residues long. Germline-derived CDR1 and CDR2 are MNHEY and SVGAGI. Here the CDR3 reads CASSYSRKGDREENF. CDR3 bases: TGTGCCAGCAGTTACTCGAGGAAAGGCGATCGTGAAGAGAACTTC.

The chain couples TRBV14 to TRBJ2-7, with 8 nucleotides matching TRBD1. Germline CDR1 SGHDN, CDR2 FVKESK. With 2 bases clipped from V and 6 bases from J, the junction kept 3 bases outside the gene matches. The CDR3 runs to 13 residues. The CDR3 DNA reads as TGTGCCAGCAGCCAATGGACAGGGAGCGAGCAGTACTTC. Translated, it gives CASSQWTGSEQYF.

The V call is TRBV7-2, the J call TRBJ1-2; 8 bases fit TRBD1. Germline assignment: CDR1 SGHTA and CDR2 FQGNSA. The V gene end was trimmed by 6 bases and the J gene end by 6 bases; junction bases not matched to a gene: 12. The CDR3 consists of 15 residues. The CDR3 sequence: CASSFQVQGADGYTF. The DNA of the CDR3 is TGTGCCAGCAGTTTTCAAGTCCAGGGGGCAGATGGCTACACCTTC.

V usage is TRBV7-2 and J usage is TRBJ1-2; TRBD1 matches at 8 bases. With V trimmed by 5 bases and J by 1 base, 12 bases remained unmatched. The V gene's germline CDR1 is SGHTA and CDR2 FQGNSA. The CDR3 sequence is 17 residues long. The CDR3 here is CASSIRWTGSFNYGYTF. CDR3 in DNA: TGTGCCAGCAGCATTCGATGGACAGGGTCATTTAACTATGGCTACACCTTC.

In its sample, this clone was seen once. The chain combines TRBV9 with TRBJ2-5; 7 bases are shared with TRBD2. The germline V gene encodes CDR1 SGDLS and CDR2 YYNGEE. This CDR3 is built from 15 residues. V dropped 4 bases and J dropped 1; count of bases not matched to a gene: 7. CDR3 amino acids: CASSPWGTTQETQYF. The CDR3 DNA is TGTGCCAGCAGCCCATGGGGGACTACCCAAGAGACCCAGTACTTC.

This chain connects TRBV28 to TRBJ1-2, with D hard to call. Germline assignment: CDR1 MDHEN and CDR2 SYDVKM. V lost 2 bases and J 6 bases, leaving 13 bases between the germline ends. There are 14 residues in the CDR3. CDR3: CASSLGATGNGYTF. The DNA for the CDR3 is TGTGCCAGCAGTTTAGGAGCGACGGGAAATGGCTACACCTTC.

The chain joins TRBV24-1 to TRBJ1-2; maybe TRBD1 (6 bases). The CDR3 totals 13 residues. Trimming removed 4 bases at V and 7 bases at J, with 12 bases between. In germline, CDR1 is KGHDR, CDR2 SFDVKD. The chain's CDR3 is CATSDRMGAGYTF. In DNA form, the CDR3 reads TGTGCCACCAGTGACCGTATGGGGGCTGGCTACACCTTC.

The chain uses TRBV10-2 and TRBJ1-1; TRBD1 aligns across 7 bases. This CDR3 has 16 residues. From germline, CDR1 is WSHSY and CDR2 SAAADI. The V gene end was trimmed by 6 bases and the J gene end by 1 base; junction bases not matched to a gene: 11. The CDR3 DNA reads TGCGCCAGCAGACCCGAAATGACAGGGTCGAACACTGAAGCTTTCTTT. It is translated as CASRPEMTGSNTEAFF.

The chain is built from TRBV3-1 (or the pseudogene TRBV3-2) and TRBJ2-3; tentatively, D is TRBD1 (5 bases). V was clipped by 5 bases and J by 10 bases, with 16 bases between them. Germline CDR1 LGHDT, CDR2 YNNKEL (reference sequence). CDR3 size: 13 residues. This CDR3 reads CASSETQALPQYF. The DNA for the CDR3 is TGTGCCAGCAGCGAGACACAGGCCCTTCCGCAGTATTTT.